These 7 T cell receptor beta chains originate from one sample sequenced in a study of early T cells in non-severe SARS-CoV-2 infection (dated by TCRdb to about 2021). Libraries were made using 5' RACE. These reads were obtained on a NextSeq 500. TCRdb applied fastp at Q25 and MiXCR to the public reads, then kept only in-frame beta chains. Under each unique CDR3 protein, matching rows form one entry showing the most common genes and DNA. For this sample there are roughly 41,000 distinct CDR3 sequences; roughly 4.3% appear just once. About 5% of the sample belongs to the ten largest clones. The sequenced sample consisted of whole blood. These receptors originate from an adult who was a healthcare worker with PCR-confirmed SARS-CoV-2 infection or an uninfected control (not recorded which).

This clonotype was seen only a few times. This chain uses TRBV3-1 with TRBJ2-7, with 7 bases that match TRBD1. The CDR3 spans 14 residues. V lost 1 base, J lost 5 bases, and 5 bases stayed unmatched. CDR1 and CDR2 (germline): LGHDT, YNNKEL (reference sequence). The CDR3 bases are TGTGCCAGCAGCCAAGGCCCACAGGGGAACGAGCAGTACTTC. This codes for CASSQGPQGNEQYF.

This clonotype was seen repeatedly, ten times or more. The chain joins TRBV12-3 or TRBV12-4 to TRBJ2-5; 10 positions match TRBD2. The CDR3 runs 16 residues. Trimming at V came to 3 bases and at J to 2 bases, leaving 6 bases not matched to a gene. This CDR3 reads CASSFSSGGRQETQYF. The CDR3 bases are TGTGCCAGCAGTTTTTCTAGCGGGGGCAGACAAGAGACCCAGTACTTC.

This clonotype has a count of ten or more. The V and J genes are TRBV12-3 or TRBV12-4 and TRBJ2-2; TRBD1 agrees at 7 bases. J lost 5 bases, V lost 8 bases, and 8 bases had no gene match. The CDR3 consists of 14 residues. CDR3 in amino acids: CASGKGQSTGELFF. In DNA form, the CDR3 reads TGTGCCAGCGGAAAGGGACAGAGTACCGGGGAGCTGTTTTTT.

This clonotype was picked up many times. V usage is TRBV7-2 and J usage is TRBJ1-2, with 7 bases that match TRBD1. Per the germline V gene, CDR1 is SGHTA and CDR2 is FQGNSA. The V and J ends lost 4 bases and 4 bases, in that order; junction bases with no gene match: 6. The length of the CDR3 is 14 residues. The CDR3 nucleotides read TGTGCCAGCAGCTCAAATGCAGGGGGCTATGGCTACACCTTC. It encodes CASSSNAGGYGYTF.

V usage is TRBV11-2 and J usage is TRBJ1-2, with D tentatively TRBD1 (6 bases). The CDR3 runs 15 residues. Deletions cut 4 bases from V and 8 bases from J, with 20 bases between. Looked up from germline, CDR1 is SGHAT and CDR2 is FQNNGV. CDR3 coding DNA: TGTGCCAGCAGCTCCCCCTGGACAGCCACTAGAGGCTACACCTTC. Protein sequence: CASSSPWTATRGYTF.

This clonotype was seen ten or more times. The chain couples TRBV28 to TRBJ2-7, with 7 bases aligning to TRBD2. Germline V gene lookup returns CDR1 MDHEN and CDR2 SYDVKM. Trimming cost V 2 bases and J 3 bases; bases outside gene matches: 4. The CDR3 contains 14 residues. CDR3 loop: CASSLHGGGYEQYF. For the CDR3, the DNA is TGTGCCAGCAGTTTACATGGCGGGGGCTACGAGCAGTACTTC.

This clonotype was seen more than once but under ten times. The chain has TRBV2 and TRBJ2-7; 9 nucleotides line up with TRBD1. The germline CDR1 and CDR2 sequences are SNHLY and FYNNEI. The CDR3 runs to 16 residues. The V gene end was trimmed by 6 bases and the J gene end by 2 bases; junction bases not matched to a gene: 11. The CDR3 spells CASRVPGQGLPYEQYF. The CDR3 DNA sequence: TGTGCCAGCAGGGTCCCGGGACAGGGACTCCCCTACGAGCAGTACTTC.